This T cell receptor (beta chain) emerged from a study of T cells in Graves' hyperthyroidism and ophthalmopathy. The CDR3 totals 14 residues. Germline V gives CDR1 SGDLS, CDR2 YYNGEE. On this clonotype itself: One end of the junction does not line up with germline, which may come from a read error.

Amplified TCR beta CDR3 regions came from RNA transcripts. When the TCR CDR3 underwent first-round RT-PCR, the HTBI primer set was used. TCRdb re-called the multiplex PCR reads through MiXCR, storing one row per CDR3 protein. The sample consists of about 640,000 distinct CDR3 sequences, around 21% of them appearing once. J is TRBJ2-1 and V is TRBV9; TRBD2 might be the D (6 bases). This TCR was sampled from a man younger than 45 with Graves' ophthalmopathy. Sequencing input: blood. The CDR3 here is CASSSGLSPNEQFF. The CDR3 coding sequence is TGCGCCAGCAGCTCGGGACTTTCCCCCAATGAGCAGTTCTTC.